This T cell receptor beta chain appears in the sequencing data of a study of blood T cell repertoires in COVID-19. Study in general: Samples came from the United States, Italy and Spain, spanning acute and convalescent COVID-19. In each case, the material was cDNA or gDNA derived from T cells, B-cell-depleted T cells, or PBMCs.

Assay: immunoSEQ multiplex PCR; the TCRdb copy retains only in-frame clones and omits some. The sample includes 90,000 to 120,000 clones, 84% seen only once; the top ten take 4% to 5.5%. V was clipped by 4 bases and J by 3 bases, with 17 bases between them. The CDR3 consists of 15 residues. Germline V gene data show CDR1 as SGHRS and CDR2 as YFSETQ. The clonotype originates from a human donor in a cohort sampled during active COVID-19. Specimen: peripheral blood. The rearrangement uses TRBV5-1 and TRBJ2-7; a weak D match, TRBD2 (6 bases). The CDR3 coding sequence is TGCGCCAGCAGCCCTGGGGGGACTGGAATCTACGAGCAGTACTTC. This translates into CASSPGGTGIYEQYF.